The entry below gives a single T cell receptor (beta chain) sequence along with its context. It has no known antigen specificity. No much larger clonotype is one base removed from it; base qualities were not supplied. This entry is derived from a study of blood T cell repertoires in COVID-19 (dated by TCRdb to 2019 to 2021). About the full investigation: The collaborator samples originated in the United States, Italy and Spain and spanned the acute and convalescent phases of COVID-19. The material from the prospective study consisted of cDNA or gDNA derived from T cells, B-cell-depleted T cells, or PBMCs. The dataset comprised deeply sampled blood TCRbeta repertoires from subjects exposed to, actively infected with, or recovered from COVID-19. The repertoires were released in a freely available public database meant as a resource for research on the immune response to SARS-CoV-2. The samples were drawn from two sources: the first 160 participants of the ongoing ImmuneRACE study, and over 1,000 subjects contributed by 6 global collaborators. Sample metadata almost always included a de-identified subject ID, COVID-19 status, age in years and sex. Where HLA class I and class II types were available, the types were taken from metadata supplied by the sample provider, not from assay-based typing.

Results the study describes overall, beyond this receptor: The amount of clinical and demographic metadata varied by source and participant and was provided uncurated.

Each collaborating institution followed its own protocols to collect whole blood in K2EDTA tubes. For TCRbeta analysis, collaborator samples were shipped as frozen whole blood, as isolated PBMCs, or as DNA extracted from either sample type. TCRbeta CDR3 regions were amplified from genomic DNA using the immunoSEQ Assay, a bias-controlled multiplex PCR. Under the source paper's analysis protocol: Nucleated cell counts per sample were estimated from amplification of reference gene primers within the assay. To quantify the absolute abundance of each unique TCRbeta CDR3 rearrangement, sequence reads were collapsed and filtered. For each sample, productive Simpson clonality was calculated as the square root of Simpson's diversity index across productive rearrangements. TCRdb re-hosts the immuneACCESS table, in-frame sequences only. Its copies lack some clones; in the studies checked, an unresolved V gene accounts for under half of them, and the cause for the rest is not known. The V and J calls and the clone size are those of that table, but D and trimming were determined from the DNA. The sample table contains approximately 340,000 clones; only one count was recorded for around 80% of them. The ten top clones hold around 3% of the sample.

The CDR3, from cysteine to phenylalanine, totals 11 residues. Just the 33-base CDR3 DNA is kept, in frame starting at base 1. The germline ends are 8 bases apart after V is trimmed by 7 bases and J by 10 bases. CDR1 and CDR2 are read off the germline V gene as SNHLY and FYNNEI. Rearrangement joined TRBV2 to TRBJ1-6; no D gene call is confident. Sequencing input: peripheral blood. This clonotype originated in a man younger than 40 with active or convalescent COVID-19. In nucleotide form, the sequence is TGTGCCAGCAAGTACTCATCACCCCTCCACTTT. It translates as CASKYSSPLHF.